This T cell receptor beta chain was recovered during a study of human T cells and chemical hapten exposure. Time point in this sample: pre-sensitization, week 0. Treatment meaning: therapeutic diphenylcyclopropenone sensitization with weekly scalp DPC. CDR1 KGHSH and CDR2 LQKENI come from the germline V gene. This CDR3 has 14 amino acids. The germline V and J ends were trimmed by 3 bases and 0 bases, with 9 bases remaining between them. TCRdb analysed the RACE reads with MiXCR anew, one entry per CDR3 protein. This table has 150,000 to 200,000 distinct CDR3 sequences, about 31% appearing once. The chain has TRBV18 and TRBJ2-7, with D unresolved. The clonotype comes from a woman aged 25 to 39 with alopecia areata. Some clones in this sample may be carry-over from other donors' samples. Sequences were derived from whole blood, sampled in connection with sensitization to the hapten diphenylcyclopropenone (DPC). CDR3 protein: CASSPSMDSYEQYF. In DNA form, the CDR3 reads TGTGCCAGCTCACCTAGCATGGACTCCTACGAGCAGTACTTC.